A selection of T cell receptor beta chains follows, all from one sample in a study of shared clonotypes between healthy human individuals. Repertoires were generated with immunoSEQ multiplex PCR, while TCRdb's copy carries only in-frame clones and drops some. The sample lists roughly 400,000 clones, around 96% occurring once. Sequencing input: memory CD8+ T cells sorted from blood. These receptors were obtained from a man aged 25-40 years in good health. The CDR3 runs from the conserved cysteine through the conserved F or W. The D gene is left open where the match is weak. Part of the rows lack a size; the others show once, few, many or a class for expanded clones.

cdr3_length	j_call	v_call	d_call	clone_size	cdr3_aa	cdr3_nt
13	TRBJ2-7	TRBV27	TRBD1	NA	CASSLKDRYEQYF	TGTGCCAGCAGTTTAAAGGACAGGTACGAGCAGTACTTC
15	TRBJ2-5	TRBV7-9	TRBD2	NA	CASSLIRSGGETQYF	TGTGCCAGCAGCTTAATCCGGTCGGGGGGGGAGACCCAGTACTTC
14	TRBJ1-5	TRBV28	TRBD1	once	CASGTGGSNQPQHF	TGTGCCAGCGGGACAGGGGGAAGCAATCAGCCCCAGCATTTT
16	TRBJ2-1	TRBV7-8	TRBD2	NA	CASSLAQRGSYNEQFF	TGTGCCAGCAGCTTAGCGCAACGCGGGAGCTACAATGAGCAGTTCTTC
15	TRBJ2-3	TRBV7-9	TRBD2	NA	CASSLIASGWDTQYF	TGTGCCAGCAGCTTAATCGCTAGCGGATGGGATACGCAGTATTTT
14	TRBJ2-7	TRBV27	NA	NA	CASSPTGTFPEQYF	TGTGCCAGCAGCCCGACAGGCACCTTTCCCGAGCAGTACTTC
15	TRBJ1-1	TRBV27	TRBD1	once	CASSSPGRGRTEAFF	TGTGCCAGCAGTTCCCCCGGGAGGGGGCGGACTGAAGCTTTCTTT
13	TRBJ2-1	TRBV6-5	NA	NA	CASSYSASNEQFF	TGTGCCAGCAGTTACTCGGCCAGCAATGAGCAGTTCTTC
18	TRBJ1-1	TRBV28	NA	NA	CASSLPLGQSFMNTEAFF	TGTGCCAGCAGTCTCCCCCTCGGACAGTCCTTCATGAACACTGAAGCTTTCTTT
15	TRBJ2-5	TRBV7-7	NA	NA	CASSLAPGVPETQYF	TGTGCTAGCAGCTTAGCTCCGGGGGTACCCGAGACCCAGTACTTC
19	TRBJ2-1	TRBV4-2	TRBD2	NA	CASSQEVLAGVSRYNEQFF	TGTGCCAGCAGCCAAGAAGTACTAGCGGGAGTCTCTCGCTACAATGAGCAGTTCTTC
17	TRBJ2-1	TRBV5-6	TRBD2	NA	CASSLPPEISGIHEQFF	TGTGCCAGCAGCTTGCCCCCGGAAATTAGCGGGATCCACGAGCAGTTCTTC
16	TRBJ1-2	TRBV6-1	NA	NA	CASSEAMGQAAYGYTF	TGTGCCAGCAGTGAAGCAATGGGGCAGGCGGCCTATGGCTACACCTTC
15	TRBJ2-3	TRBV5-4	NA	NA	CASSLGTPSTDTQYF	TGTGCCAGCAGCTTGGGGACACCCAGCACAGATACGCAGTATTTT
14	TRBJ2-7	TRBV5-1	NA	NA	CASSLAQGSYEQYF	TGCGCCAGCAGCTTGGCCCAGGGGTCCTACGAGCAGTACTTC
16	TRBJ2-7	TRBV7-9	TRBD1	NA	CASSRGPGQGEDEQYF	TGTGCCAGCAGCAGAGGACCGGGACAGGGGGAAGACGAGCAGTACTTC
11	TRBJ2-1	TRBV6-5	TRBD2	NA	CASRQAGVTVF	TGTGCCAGCAGACAAGCGGGAGTCACAGTCTTC
17	TRBJ2-3	TRBV9	TRBD2	NA	CASSLGTSGRGTDTQYF	TGTGCCAGCAGCTTGGGGACTAGCGGGAGAGGGACAGATACGCAGTATTTT
14	TRBJ1-5	TRBV6-5	NA	NA	CASAIGGENQPQHF	TGTGCCAGCGCAATCGGGGGCGAAAATCAGCCCCAGCATTTT
16	TRBJ1-5	TRBV5-3	NA	once	CARSLDSGDANQPQHF	TGTGCCAGAAGCTTGGATTCTGGGGATGCCAATCAGCCCCAGCATTTT
15	TRBJ2-1	TRBV30	TRBD2	NA	CAWSVRGTRVNEQFF	TGTGCCTGGAGTGTACGGGGGACTAGGGTCAATGAGCAGTTCTTC
13	TRBJ2-3	TRBV29-1	NA	NA	CSVDLGSTDTQYF	TGCAGCGTTGACCTAGGTAGCACAGATACGCAGTATTTT
14	TRBJ2-1	TRBV2	NA	NA	CASSEGGGRGEQFF	TGTGCCAGCAGTGAAGGGGGAGGCCGTGGGGAGCAGTTCTTC
12	TRBJ1-2	TRBV28	NA	NA	CASSLTFYGYTF	TGTGCCAGCAGTCTGACGTTCTATGGCTACACCTTC
15	TRBJ2-3	TRBV19	TRBD2	once	CATSDSGSGSDTQYF	TGTGCCACGTCAGATAGCGGGAGTGGGTCAGATACGCAGTATTTT
11	TRBJ1-1	TRBV20-1	NA	NA	CSARDLGEAFF	TGCAGTGCTAGAGATCTCGGTGAAGCTTTCTTT
14	TRBJ2-7	TRBV30	TRBD1	NA	CAWSVQQGAYEQYF	TGTGCCTGGAGTGTACAACAGGGGGCATACGAGCAGTACTTC
13	TRBJ1-3	TRBV2	NA	once	CASRKAGRDTIYF	TGTGCCAGCAGGAAAGCCGGGAGAGACACCATATATTTT
12	TRBJ2-7	TRBV10-2	NA	NA	CASSEAGYEQYF	TGCGCCAGCAGTGAGGCAGGGTACGAGCAGTACTTC
18	TRBJ2-5	TRBV7-3	TRBD2	NA	CASSLINDLAGVVETQYF	TGTGCCAGCAGCTTAATAAATGATCTAGCGGGAGTTGTGGAGACCCAGTACTTC
15	TRBJ2-3	TRBV9	NA	NA	CASSVTYLGTDTQYF	TGTGCCAGCAGCGTCACTTATCTAGGCACAGATACGCAGTATTTT
16	TRBJ1-6	TRBV25-1	NA	NA	CASSEVSGSYNSPLHF	TGTGCCAGCAGTGAAGTTTCCGGCTCCTATAATTCACCCCTCCACTTT
13	TRBJ2-5	TRBV19	TRBD2	NA	CASSLAGTETQYF	TGTGCCAGTAGTTTAGCGGGAACGGAGACCCAGTACTTC
13	TRBJ2-3	TRBV2	NA	NA	CASSDLRLDTQYF	TGTGCCAGCAGTGATTTGAGATTAGATACGCAGTATTTT
13	TRBJ2-3	TRBV19	TRBD1	NA	CASMQGAEDTQYF	TGTGCCAGTATGCAGGGGGCGGAAGATACGCAGTATTTT
13	TRBJ2-2	TRBV29-1	TRBD2	NA	CSVGGRLTGELFF	TGCAGCGTTGGCGGGAGGCTCACCGGGGAGCTGTTTTTT